Presented here are 15 T cell receptor beta chains from one specimen sequenced in a study of identical twins. Each CDR3 protein gets one entry after TCRdb re-called the 5' RACE reads with MiXCR. The sample yields 450,000 or so distinct CDR3 sequences, 24% seen once. Separately, the same data were catalogued under a study of T cells expressing NK-cell markers.

The sequencing sample was made of CD4+ T cells sorted from blood. These receptors were obtained from a woman aged 18 to 35 in good health.

CDR3 nucleotide sequence: TGTGCCAGCAGCTCGCGACTAGCGGGATGGACAGATACGCAGTATTTT. This translates into CASSSRLAGWTDTQYF. The V and J genes are TRBV3-1 and TRBJ2-3; 11 nucleotides agree with TRBD2. This CDR3 contains 16 residues. Unmatched junction bases numbered 7, after V lost 5 bases and J lost 3 bases. The germline V gene encodes CDR1 LGHDT and CDR2 YNNKEL (reference sequence).

The J gene is TRBJ2-7, the V gene TRBV10-3; TRBD2 matches at 12 bases. Germline V lookup: CDR1 ENHRY, CDR2 SYGVKD. V lost 6 bases, J lost 0 bases, and 6 bases stayed unmatched. This CDR3 spans 16 amino acids. The CDR3 sequence is CAISWTSGTFSYEQYF. As DNA, the CDR3 is TGTGCCATCAGCTGGACTAGCGGGACTTTCTCCTACGAGCAGTACTTC.

This chain's CDR3 is CASGDTYNEQFF. DNA for the CDR3: TGCGCCAGCGGGGACACGTACAATGAGCAGTTCTTC. This rearrangement joins TRBV5-1 to TRBJ2-1; D is possibly TRBD1 (6 bases). The CDR3 loop spans 12 amino acids. The germline CDR1 and CDR2 sequences are SGHRS and YFSETQ. The germline V and J ends were trimmed by 7 bases and 4 bases, with 9 bases remaining between them.

The rearrangement uses TRBV29-1 and TRBJ1-1; D is uncertain. With 7 bases removed from V and 0 bases from J, the gap between germline ends came to 9 bases. Germline V gives CDR1 SQVTM, CDR2 ANQGSEA. The CDR3 totals 12 residues. The CDR3 DNA is TGCAGCGGCCTCGAAGTGAACACTGAAGCTTTCTTT. Its protein is CSGLEVNTEAFF.

The V gene is TRBV6-2 or TRBV6-3, the J gene TRBJ2-1; no reliable D call. This CDR3 region has 15 residues. Trimming cost V 3 bases and J 0 bases, with 9 bases left between them. Germline CDR1 and CDR2: MNHEY and SVGEGT. In DNA, the CDR3 is TGTGCCAGCAGTTATCATCTTAGCTCCTACAATGAGCAGTTCTTC. Translation gives CASSYHLSSYNEQFF.

This clonotype was seen a handful of times. This chain uses TRBV12-3 or TRBV12-4 with TRBJ1-2, with unresolved D. V lost 1 base, J lost 4 bases, and 7 bases lay in between. The length of the CDR3 is 13 residues. The CDR3 region has the DNA TGTGCCAGCAGTTTAGGCGGAGCCTATGGCTACACCTTC. This gives the protein CASSLGGAYGYTF.

This chain joins TRBV4-2 and TRBJ1-2, with D perhaps matching TRBD1 (6 bases). V lost 1 base, J lost 3 bases, and 12 bases lay in between. The CDR3 covers 15 residues. Germline V gene lookup returns CDR1 LGHNA and CDR2 YNFKEQ. DNA of the CDR3: TGTGCCAGCAGCCAAGTCGGGGGCGACGACTATGGCTACACCTTC. Protein: CASSQVGGDDYGYTF.

The rearrangement joins TRBV4-3 to TRBJ2-7, with a tentative D call TRBD1 (6 bases). Trimming shortened V by 1 base and J by 5 bases, and 9 bases separated the two germline ends. This CDR3 has 13 amino acids. CDR1 and CDR2 from the germline V gene are LGHNA and YSLEER. The DNA for the CDR3 is TGCGCCAGCAGCCAAGGGACAGTCGACGAGCAGTACTTC. Protein sequence: CASSQGTVDEQYF.

This clonotype was seen more than once but under ten times. The chain links TRBV20-1 to TRBJ2-7; D possibly matches TRBD1 or TRBD2 (5 bases each). The germline V gene encodes CDR1 DFQATT and CDR2 SNEGSKA (reference sequence). The CDR3 extends over 11 amino acids. V lost 0 bases and J lost 9, with 9 bases in between. The CDR3 coding sequence is TGCAGTGCTAGAGAGGGGGAACGGCAGTACTTC. It is translated as CSAREGERQYF.

The J gene is TRBJ2-3, the V gene TRBV12-3 or TRBV12-4; 8 bases agree with TRBD2. Trimming at V came to 8 bases and at J to 1 base, leaving 8 bases not matched to a gene. There are 15 residues in the CDR3. In DNA form, the CDR3 reads TGTGCCAGCGGCTTTCTAGCGGGCCGCACAGATACGCAGTATTTT. It specifies CASGFLAGRTDTQYF.

This chain links TRBV3-1 with TRBJ2-7; no clear D gene. CDR1 and CDR2 (germline): LGHDT, YNNKEL (reference sequence). The CDR3 totals 13 residues. Trimming removed 1 base at V and 2 bases at J, with 6 bases between. The CDR3 DNA reads as TGTGCCAGCAGCCAAGGTTTCCCCTACGAGCAGTACTTC. This encodes CASSQGFPYEQYF.

This clonotype has more than one count but fewer than ten. The chain couples TRBV12-3 or TRBV12-4 to TRBJ1-2, with D maybe TRBD1 (5 bases). V lost 5 bases and J 2 bases, leaving 12 bases between the germline ends. The CDR3 contains 14 residues. The CDR3 DNA is TGTGCCAGCAGTCGGGGGGTCCTGAACTATGGCTACACCTTC. Protein: CASSRGVLNYGYTF.

The chain recombines TRBV15 with TRBJ2-3; no definite D call. The length of the CDR3 is 15 residues. V was pared by 0 bases and J by 3 bases, with 10 bases between. Germline-derived CDR1 and CDR2 are LNHNV and YYDKDF (reference sequence). The CDR3 here is CATSRDGRITDTQYF. In DNA, the CDR3 is TGTGCCACCAGCAGAGATGGGCGGATTACAGATACGCAGTATTTT.

This clonotype appeared many times. This chain links TRBV10-3 with TRBJ2-1; the match to TRBD2 covers 8 bases. Germline V gives CDR1 ENHRY, CDR2 SYGVKD. Trimming at V came to 8 bases and at J to 0 bases, leaving 3 bases not matched to a gene. The length of the CDR3 is 14 residues. CDR3 in amino acids: CAISLAGSYNEQFF. The CDR3 DNA follows: TGTGCCATCTCTCTAGCGGGCTCCTACAATGAGCAGTTCTTC.

This clonotype appeared a few times. This chain links TRBV9 with TRBJ2-5; the D is unclear. Trimming took 0 bases from V and 3 from J, leaving 9 bases between them. CDR3 length equals 14 residues. Germline loops: CDR1 SGDLS, CDR2 YYNGEE. CDR3 in amino acids: CASSVDSRKETQYF. In nucleotides, the CDR3 is TGTGCCAGCAGCGTAGACTCGCGGAAAGAGACCCAGTACTTC.